This T cell receptor beta chain was captured by sequencing in a study of shared T cell receptors in the human thymus. The CDR3 spans 13 residues. V lost 8 bases and J 0 bases, leaving 5 bases between the germline ends. The germline V gene has CDR1 MDHEN and CDR2 SYDVKM. The table came from immunoSEQ multiplex PCR; TCRdb's copy has only in-frame clones and leaves some out. Counted here are about 380,000 clones, roughly 94% occurring once; the ten biggest clones make up 0.015% to 0.025%. V is TRBV28 and J is TRBJ2-6; a possible D gene is TRBD1 (5 bases). The clonotype was recovered from a human donor. Input material: thymocytes. The CDR3 DNA is TGTGCCAGCGACAGCTCTGGGGCCAACGTCCTGACTTTC. It codes for CASDSSGANVLTF.